This T cell receptor (beta chain) was sequenced in a study of type 1 regulatory T cells (dated by TCRdb to the early 2020s). With regard to the full study: The study characterized an in vitro protocol that generated a Tr1-enriched, alloantigen-specific CD4 T cell product named T-allo10. T-allo10 was being tested clinically in patients with hematological malignancies who were undergoing allogeneic hematopoietic stem cell transplantation.

CDR1 and CDR2, looked up from the germline V gene (reference sequence), are SEHNR and FQNEAQ. From the cysteine through the phenylalanine, the CDR3 covers 15 amino acids. Only CDR3 DNA remains: 45 bases, in frame from the first base. Note on this clonotype: Its antigen specificity is not known. One junction end does not reproduce the germline sequence, and a read error may be involved.

The reads were generated on an Illumina MiSeq. TCRdb reprocessing: public reads trimmed at Q25 with fastp, clones called with MiXCR, in-frame beta chains kept. Merged by CDR3 protein, the rows form single entries marked with the most common genes and DNA. The sample table contains under 30,000 distinct CDR3 sequences; only one count was recorded for around 47% of them. Jointly, the top ten make up 4% to 6% of the sample. This receptor was taken from a human donor in good health. This sequence uses TRBV7-9 and TRBJ2-7, and TRBD1 aligns with 8 junction nucleotides. The sample comprised cultured T cells, either the whole culture or a sorted T cell fraction (not recorded which). This receptor has the CDR3 CASSLGQGAFYKQYF. The sequenced DNA: TGTGCCAGCAGCTTAGGGCAGGGGGCTTTCTACAAGCAGTACTTC.